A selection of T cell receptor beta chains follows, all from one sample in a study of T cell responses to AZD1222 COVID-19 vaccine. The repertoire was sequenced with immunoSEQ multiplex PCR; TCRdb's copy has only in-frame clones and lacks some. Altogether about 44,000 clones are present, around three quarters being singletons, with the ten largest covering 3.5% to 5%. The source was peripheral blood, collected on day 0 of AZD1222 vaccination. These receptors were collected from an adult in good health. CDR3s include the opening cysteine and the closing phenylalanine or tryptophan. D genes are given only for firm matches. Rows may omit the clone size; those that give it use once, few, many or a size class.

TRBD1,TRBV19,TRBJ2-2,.,CASETGTGLTGELFF,TGTGCCAGTGAAACCGGGACAGGGCTCACCGGGGAGCTGTTTTTT
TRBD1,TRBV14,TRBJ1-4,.,CASSQGGTGYNEKLFF,TGTGCCAGCAGCCAAGGAGGGACAGGGTATAATGAAAAACTGTTTTTT
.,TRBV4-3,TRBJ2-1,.,CASSAGSSYNEQFF,TGCGCCAGCAGCGCAGGAAGCTCCTACAATGAGCAGTTCTTC
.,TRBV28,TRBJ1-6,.,CASMLSGEGSPLHF,TGTGCCAGCATGCTGTCGGGGGAGGGCTCACCCCTCCACTTT
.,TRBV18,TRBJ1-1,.,CASSPREGNTEAFF,TGTGCCAGCTCACCACGGGAGGGAAACACTGAAGCTTTCTTT
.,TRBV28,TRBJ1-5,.,CATTPLSNQPQHF,TGTGCCACGACACCTCTAAGCAATCAGCCCCAGCATTTT
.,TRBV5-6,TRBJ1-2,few,CASSPGINYGYTF,TGTGCCAGCAGCCCAGGGATTAACTATGGCTACACCTTC
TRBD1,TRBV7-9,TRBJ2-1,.,CASSRTGAVGNEQFF,TGTGCCAGCAGCCGGACAGGGGCGGTAGGCAATGAGCAGTTCTTC
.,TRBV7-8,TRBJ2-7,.,CASSRTERYEQYF,TGTGCCAGCAGCCGAACGGAGCGCTACGAGCAGTACTTC
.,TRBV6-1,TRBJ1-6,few,CASSEIAGQNSPLHF,TGTGCCAGCAGTGAAATCGCAGGGCAAAATTCACCCCTCCACTTT
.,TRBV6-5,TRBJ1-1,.,CATLDSSGYTEAFF,TGTGCCACCCTAGACAGCTCAGGGTACACTGAAGCTTTCTTT
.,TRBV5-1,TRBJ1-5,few,CASSFDSANQPQHF,TGCGCCAGCAGCTTCGACAGTGCCAATCAGCCCCAGCATTTT
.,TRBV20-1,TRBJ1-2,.,CSAERGGGYTF,TGCAGTGCTGAGCGGGGCGGGGGCTACACCTTC
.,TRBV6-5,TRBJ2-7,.,CASGPEGAPTRQYF,TGTGCCAGCGGTCCAGAAGGAGCTCCTACGAGGCAGTACTTC
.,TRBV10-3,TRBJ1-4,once,CAISPETGGGEKLFF,TGTGCCATCAGTCCGGAAACTGGGGGAGGGGAAAAACTGTTTTTT
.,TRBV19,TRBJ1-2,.,CASSIGASSGGYTF,TGTGCCAGTAGTATCGGAGCAAGCTCTGGTGGCTACACCTTC
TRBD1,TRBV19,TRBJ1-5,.,CASRPLDRGSNQPQHF,TGTGCCAGTAGGCCCCTCGACAGGGGGAGCAATCAGCCCCAGCATTTT
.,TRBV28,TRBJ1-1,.,CASSKATGGLEAFF,TGTGCCAGCAGTAAAGCGACGGGGGGGCTTGAAGCTTTCTTT
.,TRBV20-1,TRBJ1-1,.,CSAVYSTEAFF,TGCAGTGCTGTATACAGCACTGAAGCTTTCTTT
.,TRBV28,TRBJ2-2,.,CASSEEGAGELFF,TGTGCCAGCAGCGAGGAGGGGGCCGGGGAGCTGTTTTTT
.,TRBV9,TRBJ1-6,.,CASTPGRSSYNSPLHF,TGTGCCAGCACTCCGGGACGGAGCTCCTATAATTCACCCCTCCACTTT
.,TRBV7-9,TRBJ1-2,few,CASSFSSGNYGYTF,TGTGCCAGCAGCTTCTCGAGCGGCAACTATGGCTACACCTTC
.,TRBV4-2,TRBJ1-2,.,CASSREDGNYGYTF,TGTGCCAGCAGCCGAGAGGACGGCAACTATGGCTACACCTTT
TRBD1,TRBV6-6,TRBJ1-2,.,CASSPEDREPNYGYTF,TGTGCCAGCAGTCCCGAGGACAGGGAGCCTAACTATGGCTACACCTTC
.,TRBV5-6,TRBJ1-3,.,CASSLAGIGNTIYF,TGTGCCAGCAGCTTGGCAGGGATCGGAAACACCATATATTTT
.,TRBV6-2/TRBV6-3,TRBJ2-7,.,CASSYSSGSYEQYF,TGTGCCAGCAGTTACTCCTCAGGTTCCTACGAGCAGTACTTC
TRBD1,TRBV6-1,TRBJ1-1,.,CASSEAGTAPPGEAFF,TGTGCCAGCAGTGAAGCTGGGACAGCACCCCCCGGGGAAGCTTTCTTT